This TCR delta chain stems from a study of gamma-delta T cells after stem cell transplantation. This clone is deemed medium-sized. TCRdb made new clone calls on the RT-PCR reads using CATT. The repertoire includes around 2,400 delta-chain clones, 1.5% to 2% of them detected once, and under 45% sits in the top ten. The V and J ends lost 1 base and 1 base respectively, with 40 bases between them. Germline V gives CDR1 TSWWSYY, CDR2 QGS. The CDR3 covers 25 residues. Input material: gamma-delta T cells. The source of this sequence is a human donor. It is not recorded whose cells these are; they may come from a transplant donor. This chain uses TRDV1 with TRDJ1; D assignment may be TRDD2 or TRDD3 (9 bases each). DNA of the CDR3: TGTGCTCTTGGGGAACCGGCCTTCCTACGTCCCCTAGACTGGGGGAGGTTAGGGGGCACCGATAAACTCATCTTT. It is translated as CALGEPAFLRPLDWGRLGGTDKLIF.